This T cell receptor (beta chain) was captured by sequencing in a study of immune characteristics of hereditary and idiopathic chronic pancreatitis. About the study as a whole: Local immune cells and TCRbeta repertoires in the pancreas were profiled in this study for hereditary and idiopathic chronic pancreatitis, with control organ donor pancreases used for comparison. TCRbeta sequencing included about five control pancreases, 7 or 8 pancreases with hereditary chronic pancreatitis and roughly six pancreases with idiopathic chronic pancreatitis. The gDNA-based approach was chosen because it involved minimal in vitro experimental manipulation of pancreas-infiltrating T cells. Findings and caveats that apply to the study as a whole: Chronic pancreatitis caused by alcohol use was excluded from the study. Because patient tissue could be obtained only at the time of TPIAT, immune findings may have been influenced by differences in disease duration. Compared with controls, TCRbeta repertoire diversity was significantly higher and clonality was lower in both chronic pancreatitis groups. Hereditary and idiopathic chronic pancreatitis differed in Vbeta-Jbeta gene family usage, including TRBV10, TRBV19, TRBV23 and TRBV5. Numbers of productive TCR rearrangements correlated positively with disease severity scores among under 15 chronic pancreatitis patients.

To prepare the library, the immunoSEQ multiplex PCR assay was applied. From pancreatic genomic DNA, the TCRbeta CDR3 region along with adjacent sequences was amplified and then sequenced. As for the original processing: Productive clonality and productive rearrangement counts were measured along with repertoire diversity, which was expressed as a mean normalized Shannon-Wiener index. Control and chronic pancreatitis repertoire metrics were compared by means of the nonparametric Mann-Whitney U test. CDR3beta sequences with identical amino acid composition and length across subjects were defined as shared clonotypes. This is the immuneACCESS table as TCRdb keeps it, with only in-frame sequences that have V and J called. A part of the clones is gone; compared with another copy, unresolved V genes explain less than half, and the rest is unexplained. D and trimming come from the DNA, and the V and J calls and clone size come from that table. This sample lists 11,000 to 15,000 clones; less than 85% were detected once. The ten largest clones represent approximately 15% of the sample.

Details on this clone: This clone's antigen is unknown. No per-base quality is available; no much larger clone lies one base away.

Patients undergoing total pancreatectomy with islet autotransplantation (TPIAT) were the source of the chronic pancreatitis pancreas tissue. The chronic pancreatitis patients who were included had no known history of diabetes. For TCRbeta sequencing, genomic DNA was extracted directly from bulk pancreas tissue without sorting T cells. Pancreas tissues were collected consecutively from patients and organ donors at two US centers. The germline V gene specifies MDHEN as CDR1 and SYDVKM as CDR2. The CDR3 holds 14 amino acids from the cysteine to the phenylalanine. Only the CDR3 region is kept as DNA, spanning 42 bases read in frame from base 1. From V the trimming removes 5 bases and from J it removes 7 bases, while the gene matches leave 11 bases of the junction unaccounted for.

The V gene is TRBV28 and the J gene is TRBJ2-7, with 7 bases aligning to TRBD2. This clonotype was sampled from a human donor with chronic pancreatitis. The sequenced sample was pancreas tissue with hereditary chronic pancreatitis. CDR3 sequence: CASSAPPGRREQYF. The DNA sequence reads TGTGCCAGCAGTGCCCCGCCCGGGAGGAGGGAGCAGTACTTC.